This T cell receptor (beta chain) was sequenced for a study of blood T cell repertoires in COVID-19. Overall study context: The United States, Italy and Spain were the sources of the acute and convalescent COVID-19 samples. Sources were T cells, B-cell-depleted T cells, or PBMCs; the material itself was cDNA or gDNA.

Per the authors' pipeline: Estimates of nucleated cell counts were drawn from the amplification of reference gene primers. Sequenced by immunoSEQ multiplex PCR; TCRdb stores in-frame clones only, minus some. The V and J calls and clone size are taken from that table; D and trimming were inferred from the DNA. The sample includes about 230,000 clones, about four fifths of them seen just once. The material sequenced was PBMCs or T cells enriched from blood (not recorded which). The TCR comes from a man aged 60 to 75 who had recovered from COVID-19.

CDR3 bases: TGTGCCAGCAGCTCCGTGGGACAGCCTAACACTGAAGCTTTCTTT. Its protein product is CASSSVGQPNTEAFF. The V call is TRBV7-3, the J call TRBJ1-1; 7 bases agree with TRBD1. This CDR3 is built from 15 residues. Germline trimming cut 4 bases from V and 2 bases from J; bases unmatched to any gene: 7. Germline values: CDR1 SGHTA, CDR2 FQGTGA.